This T cell receptor (beta chain) came from a study of low-dose radiotherapy and immunotherapy resistance in tumors. Priming of first-strand cDNA relied on TRAV- and TRBV-specific primers (covering alpha and beta chains). The PCR that amplified TCRs ran for 15 to 25 cycles, relying on a constant-region primer and a V-primer adapter. TCRdb fed the reads into MiXCR, producing one record per CDR3 protein. The sample comprises 100,000 or so distinct CDR3 sequences, more than 20% of which are singletons, and about 4% rests with the top ten. This clonotype appeared many times. Trimming left V 5 bases short and J 2 bases short, with 13 bases between. Looked up from germline, CDR1 is MNHNY and CDR2 is SVGAGI (reference sequence). The CDR3 spans 15 residues. The sample's time point: after trial treatment. The treatment was: LDRT plus nivolumab, ipilimumab, low-dose cyclophosphamide and aspirin (RACIN trial).

This TCR was sampled from a male donor with prostate cancer. The chain has TRBV6-6 and TRBJ1-5; TRBD1 is a possible D gene (6 bases). The material sequenced was PBMCs, taken after low-dose radiotherapy plus immunotherapy. The CDR3 DNA is TGTGCCAGCAGTGACCAGGGGAGCGGCAATCAGCCCCAGCATTTT. This gives the protein CASSDQGSGNQPQHF.